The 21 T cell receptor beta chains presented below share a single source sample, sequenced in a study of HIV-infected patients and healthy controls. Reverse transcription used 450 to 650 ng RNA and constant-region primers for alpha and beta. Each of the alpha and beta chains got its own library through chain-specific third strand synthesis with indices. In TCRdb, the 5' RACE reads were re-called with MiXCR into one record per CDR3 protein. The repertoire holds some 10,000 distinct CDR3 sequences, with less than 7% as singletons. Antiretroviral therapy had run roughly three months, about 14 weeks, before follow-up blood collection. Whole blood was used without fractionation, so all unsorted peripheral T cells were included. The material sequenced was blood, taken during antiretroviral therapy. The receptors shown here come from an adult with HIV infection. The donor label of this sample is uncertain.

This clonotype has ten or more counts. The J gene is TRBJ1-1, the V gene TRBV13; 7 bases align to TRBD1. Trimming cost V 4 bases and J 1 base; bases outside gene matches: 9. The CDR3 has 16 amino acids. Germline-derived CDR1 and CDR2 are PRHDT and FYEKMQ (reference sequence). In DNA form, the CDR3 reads TGTGCCAGCAGCTCCCGTGTGAAGGGGGCGAACACTGAAGCTTTCTTT. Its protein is CASSSRVKGANTEAFF. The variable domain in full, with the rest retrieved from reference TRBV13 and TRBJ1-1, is AAGVIQSPRHLIKEKRETATLKCYPIPRHDTVYWYQQGPGQDPQFLISFYEKMQSDKGSIPDRFSAQQFSDYHSELNMSSLELGDSALYFCASSSRVKGANTEAFFGQGTRLTVV.

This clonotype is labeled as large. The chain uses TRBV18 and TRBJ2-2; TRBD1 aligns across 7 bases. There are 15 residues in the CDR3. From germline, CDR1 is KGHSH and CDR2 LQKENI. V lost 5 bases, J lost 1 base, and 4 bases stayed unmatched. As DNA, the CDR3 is TGTGCCAGCTCAACTTGGGACAGGAACACCGGGGAGCTGTTTTTT. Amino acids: CASSTWDRNTGELFF.

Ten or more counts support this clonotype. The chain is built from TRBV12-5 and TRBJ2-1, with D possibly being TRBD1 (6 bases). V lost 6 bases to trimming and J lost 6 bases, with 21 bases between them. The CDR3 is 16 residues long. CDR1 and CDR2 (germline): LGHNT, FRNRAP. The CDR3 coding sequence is TGTGCTAGTGGGTCAGGCACCCTTCAGGGGATCAATGAGCAGTTCTTC. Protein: CASGSGTLQGINEQFF.

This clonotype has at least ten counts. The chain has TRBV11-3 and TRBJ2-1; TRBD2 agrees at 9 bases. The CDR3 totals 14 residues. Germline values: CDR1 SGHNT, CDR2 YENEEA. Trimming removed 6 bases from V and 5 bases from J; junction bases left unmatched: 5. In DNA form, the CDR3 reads TGTGCCAGCAGGGAGGGACTAGCAAACAATGAGCAGTTCTTC. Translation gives CASREGLANNEQFF.

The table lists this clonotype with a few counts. The CDR3 DNA reads TGTGCCAGCAGCGTAGAGAGCAGACTCAATGAGCAGTTCTTC. This translates into CASSVESRLNEQFF. The rearrangement links TRBV9 to TRBJ2-1, with D unresolved. Trimming took off 0 bases at V and 6 bases at J, with 10 bases between the two ends. The CDR3 length is 14 residues. Germline V gene lookup returns CDR1 SGDLS and CDR2 YYNGEE.

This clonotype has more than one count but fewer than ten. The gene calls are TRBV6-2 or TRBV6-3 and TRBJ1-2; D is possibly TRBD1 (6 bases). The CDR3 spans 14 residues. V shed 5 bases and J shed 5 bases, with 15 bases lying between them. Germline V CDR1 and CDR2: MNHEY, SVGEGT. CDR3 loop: CASSVQGRSYGYTF. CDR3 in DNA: TGTGCCAGCAGTGTTCAGGGGAGGTCGTATGGCTACACCTTC.

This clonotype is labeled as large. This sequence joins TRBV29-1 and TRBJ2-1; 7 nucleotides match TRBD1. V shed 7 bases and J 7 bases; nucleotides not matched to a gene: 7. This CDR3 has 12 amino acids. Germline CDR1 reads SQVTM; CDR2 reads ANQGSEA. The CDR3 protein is CSASTGLNEQFF. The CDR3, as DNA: TGCAGCGCCTCGACAGGGCTTAATGAGCAGTTCTTC.

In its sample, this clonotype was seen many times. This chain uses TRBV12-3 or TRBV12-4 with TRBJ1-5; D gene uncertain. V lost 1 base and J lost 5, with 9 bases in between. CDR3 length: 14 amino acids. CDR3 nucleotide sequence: TGTGCCAGCAGTTTAGGGCAGGCTGATCAGCCCCAGCATTTT. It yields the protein CASSLGQADQPQHF.

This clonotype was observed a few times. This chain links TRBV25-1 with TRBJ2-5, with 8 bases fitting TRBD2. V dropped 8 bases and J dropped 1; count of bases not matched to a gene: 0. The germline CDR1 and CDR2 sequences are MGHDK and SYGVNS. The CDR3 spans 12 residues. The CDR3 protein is CASREGQETQYF. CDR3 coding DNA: TGTGCCAGCCGGGAGGGCCAAGAGACCCAGTACTTC.

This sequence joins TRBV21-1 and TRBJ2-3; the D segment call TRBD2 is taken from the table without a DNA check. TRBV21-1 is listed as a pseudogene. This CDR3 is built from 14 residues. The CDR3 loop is CASNRLGKPDAQYF. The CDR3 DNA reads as TGTGCCAGCAACAGACTAGGCAAGCCAGATGCGCAGTATTTT.

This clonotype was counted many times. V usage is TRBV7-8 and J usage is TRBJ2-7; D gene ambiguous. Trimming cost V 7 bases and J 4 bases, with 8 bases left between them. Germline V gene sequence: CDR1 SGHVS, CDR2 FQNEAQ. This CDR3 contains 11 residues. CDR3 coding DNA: TGTGCCAGCACCTATGGGTACGAGCAGTACTTC. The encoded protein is CASTYGYEQYF.

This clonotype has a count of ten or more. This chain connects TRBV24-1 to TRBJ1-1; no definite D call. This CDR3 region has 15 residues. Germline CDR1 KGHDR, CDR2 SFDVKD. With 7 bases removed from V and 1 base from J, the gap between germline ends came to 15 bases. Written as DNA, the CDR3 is TGTGCCACCAGCCCCACTGGTAAAAAGAACACTGAAGCTTTCTTT. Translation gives CATSPTGKKNTEAFF.

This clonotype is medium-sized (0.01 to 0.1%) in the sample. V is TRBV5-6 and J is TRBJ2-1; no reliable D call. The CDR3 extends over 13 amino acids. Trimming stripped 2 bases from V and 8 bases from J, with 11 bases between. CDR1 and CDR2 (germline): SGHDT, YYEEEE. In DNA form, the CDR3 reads TGTGCCAGCAGCTTCTCGAACGGGCATGAGCAGTTCTTC. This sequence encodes CASSFSNGHEQFF.

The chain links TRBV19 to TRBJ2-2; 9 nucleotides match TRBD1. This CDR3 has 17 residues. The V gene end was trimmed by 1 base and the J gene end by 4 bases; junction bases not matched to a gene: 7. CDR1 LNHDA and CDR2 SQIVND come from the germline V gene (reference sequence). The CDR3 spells CASSIVGQGFGTGELFF. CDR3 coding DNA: TGTGCCAGTAGTATAGTGGGACAGGGCTTCGGCACCGGGGAGCTGTTTTTT.

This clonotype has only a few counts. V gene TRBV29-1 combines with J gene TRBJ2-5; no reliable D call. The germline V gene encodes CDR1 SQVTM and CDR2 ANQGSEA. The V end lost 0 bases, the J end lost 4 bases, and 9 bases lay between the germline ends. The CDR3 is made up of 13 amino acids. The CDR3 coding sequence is TGCAGCGTTGAAGATCTAGGGTTAGAGACCCAGTACTTC. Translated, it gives CSVEDLGLETQYF.

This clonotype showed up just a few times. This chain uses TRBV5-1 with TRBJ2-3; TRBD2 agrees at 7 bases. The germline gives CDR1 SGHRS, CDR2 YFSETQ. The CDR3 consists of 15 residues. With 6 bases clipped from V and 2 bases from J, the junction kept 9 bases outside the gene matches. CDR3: CASTTSTEFTDTQYF. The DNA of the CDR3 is TGCGCCAGCACGACTAGCACTGAATTCACAGATACGCAGTATTTT.

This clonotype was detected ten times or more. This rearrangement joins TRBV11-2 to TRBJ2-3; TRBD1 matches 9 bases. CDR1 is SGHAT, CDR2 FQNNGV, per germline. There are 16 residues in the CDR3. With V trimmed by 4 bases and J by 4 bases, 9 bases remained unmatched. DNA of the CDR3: TGTGCCAGCAGCTCCGCCGGGACAGGGTGGGCAGATACGCAGTATTTT. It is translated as CASSSAGTGWADTQYF.

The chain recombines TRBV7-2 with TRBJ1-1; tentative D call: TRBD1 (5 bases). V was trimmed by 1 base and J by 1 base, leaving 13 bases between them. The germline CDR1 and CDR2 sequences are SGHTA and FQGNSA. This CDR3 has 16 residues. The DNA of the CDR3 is TGTGCCAGCAGCTTAGGACTGGGGCTGGGGAACACTGAAGCTTTCTTT. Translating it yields CASSLGLGLGNTEAFF.

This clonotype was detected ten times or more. CDR3 nucleotides: TGTGCCAGCAGCATCCGGGACGGTGGACAGCCCCAGCATTTT. Protein sequence: CASSIRDGGQPQHF. The chain joins TRBV5-5 to TRBJ1-5; D is perhaps TRBD1 (5 bases). The germline CDR1 and CDR2 sequences are SGHKS and YYEKEE (reference sequence). Deletions cut 4 bases from V and 7 bases from J, with 15 bases between. The CDR3 is 14 amino acids.

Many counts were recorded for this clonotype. CDR3 residues: CASEVAGREEKLFF. The CDR3 coding sequence is TGTGCCAGCGAGGTGGCAGGAAGGGAAGAAAAACTGTTTTTT. The chain is built from TRBV6-2 or TRBV6-3 and TRBJ1-4; D gene unclear. V was trimmed by 8 bases and J by 8 bases, leaving 18 bases between them. The CDR3 consists of 14 residues. Germline V gene sequence: CDR1 MNHEY, CDR2 SVGEGT.

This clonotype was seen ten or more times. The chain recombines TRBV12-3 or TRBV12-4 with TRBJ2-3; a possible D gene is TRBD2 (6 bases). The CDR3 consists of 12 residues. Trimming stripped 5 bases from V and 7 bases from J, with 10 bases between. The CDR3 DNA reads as TGTGCCAGCAGTATCCGGGGGAATACGCAGTATTTT. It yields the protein CASSIRGNTQYF.